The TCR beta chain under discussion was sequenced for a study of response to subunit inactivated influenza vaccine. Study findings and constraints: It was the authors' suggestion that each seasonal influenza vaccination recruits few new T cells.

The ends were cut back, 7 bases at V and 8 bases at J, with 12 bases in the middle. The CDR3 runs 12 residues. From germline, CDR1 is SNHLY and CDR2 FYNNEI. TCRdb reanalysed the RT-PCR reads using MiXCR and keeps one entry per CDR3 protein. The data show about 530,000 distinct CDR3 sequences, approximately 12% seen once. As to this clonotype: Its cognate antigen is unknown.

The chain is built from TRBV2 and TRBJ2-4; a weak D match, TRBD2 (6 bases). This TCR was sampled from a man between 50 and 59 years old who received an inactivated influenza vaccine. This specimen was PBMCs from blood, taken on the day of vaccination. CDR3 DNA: TGTGCCAGCAAGGGAGGTCGGGACATTCAGTACTTC. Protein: CASKGGRDIQYF.